This T cell receptor (beta chain) emerged from a study of blood T cell repertoires in COVID-19. About the research overall: Samples of COVID-19 (acute and convalescent) were obtained from the United States, Italy and Spain.

In the source study's methods: Amplification with reference gene primers provided the estimates of nucleated cell counts. Assay used: immunoSEQ multiplex PCR; TCRdb lists only in-frame clones, some missing. V and J calls and clone size come straight from that table; D and trimming were deduced from the DNA. Found here are 70,000 to 90,000 clones, roughly 79% of them singletons; the top ten hold 15%. The CDR3 is made up of 19 amino acids. Germline V gene lookup returns CDR1 MGHRA and CDR2 YSYEKL. V lost 4 bases, J lost 7 bases, and 18 bases stayed unmatched. The sequenced material came from peripheral blood. The V call is TRBV4-1, the J call TRBJ2-4, with 11 bases aligning to TRBD2. The sequence derives from a human donor in a cohort sampled during active COVID-19. The CDR3 loop reads CASSRIIAGGTVGSNIQYF. CDR3 nucleotides: TGCGCCAGCAGCCGGATTATAGCGGGGGGGACGGTTGGGAGTAACATTCAGTACTTC.